What follows are 6 T cell receptor beta chains derived from one specimen sequenced in a study of blood T cell repertoires in COVID-19. Only in-frame clones appear in the TCRdb table, and some are missing; sequencing was by immunoSEQ multiplex PCR. The sample consists of roughly 250,000 clones, 75% to 85% of them appearing once. The material sequenced was peripheral blood. All receptors come from a woman aged 65 to 85 with acute or convalescent COVID-19.

The genes are TRBV5-1 and TRBJ1-2; TRBD1 matches 8 bases. This CDR3 is 14 amino acids long. CDR1 and CDR2 (germline): SGHRS, YFSETQ. V shed 4 bases, J shed 8 bases, and the junction held 10 bases outside the gene matches. The CDR3 sequence is CASSQSGQGRGYTF. The CDR3 DNA follows: TGCGCCAGCAGCCAAAGTGGACAGGGAAGGGGCTACACCTTC.

This clone was counted a single time. This chain links TRBV12-3 or TRBV12-4 with TRBJ1-2, with a weak D call TRBD1 (5 bases). The length of the CDR3 is 13 residues. V was pared by 5 bases and J by 8 bases, with 15 bases between. CDR3 bases: TGTGCCAGCAGTCCCTACGGGGGTTGGGGCTACACCTTC. It specifies CASSPYGGWGYTF.

CDR3 bases: TGTGCCAGCAGCGTAGGACAGGGGAACTATGGCTACACCTTC. This gives the protein CASSVGQGNYGYTF. The V gene is TRBV9, the J gene TRBJ1-2, with 8 bases aligning to TRBD1. The CDR3 is 14 amino acids. With V trimmed by 0 bases and J by 2 bases, 0 bases remained unmatched. The germline V gene encodes CDR1 SGDLS and CDR2 YYNGEE.

DNA for the CDR3: TGTGCCAGCAGCTCCGCCCGAGAATCGTCGCAGTATTTT. Its translation: CASSSARESSQYF. The chain links TRBV7-2 to TRBJ2-3; D ambiguous. V was trimmed by 4 bases and J by 10 bases, leaving 15 bases between them. CDR3 length equals 13 residues. Germline V CDR1 and CDR2: SGHTA, FQGNSA. Full variable domain (missing parts from reference TRBV7-2 and TRBJ2-3): GAGVSQSPSNKVTEKGKDVELRCDPISGHTALYWYRQSLGQGLEFLIYFQGNSAPDKSGLPSDRFSAERTGGSVSTLTIQRTQQEDSAVYLCASSSARESSQYFGPGTRLTVL.

V is TRBV5-1 and J is TRBJ2-3, with unresolved D. Trimming pared 1 base from V and 3 bases from J, leaving 12 bases between. CDR3 size: 15 residues. CDR1 and CDR2 from the germline V gene are SGHRS and YFSETQ. CDR3: CASSLRQIGTDTQYF. CDR3 nucleotide sequence: TGCGCCAGCAGCTTGAGGCAGATCGGGACAGATACGCAGTATTTT.

This clone was seen only once. V and J are TRBV19 and TRBJ2-7; D call uncertain. This CDR3 is 13 amino acids long. Germline-derived CDR1 and CDR2 are LNHDA and SQIVND (reference sequence). V was pared by 8 bases and J by 1 base, with 12 bases between. The CDR3 loop reads CASRLTASYEQYF. The CDR3 region has the DNA TGTGCCAGTCGCCTTACAGCTTCCTACGAGCAGTACTTC.